This T cell receptor beta chain is from a study of breast tumors, draining lymph nodes, adjacent tissues. TCRdb passed the multiplex PCR reads through MiXCR, listing each CDR3 protein once. The data show 130,000 or so distinct CDR3 sequences, 30% to 35% seen once. This clonotype was seen ten or more times. CDR1 is WNHNN, CDR2 SYGVQD, per germline (reference sequence). V gave up 3 bases and J gave up 8 bases, with 8 bases separating them. There are 13 residues in the CDR3. Samples came from axillary lymph nodes draining the breast cancer. This TCR was sampled from a female donor with breast cancer. Some clones in this sample may be carry-over from other donors' samples. This chain uses TRBV10-1 with TRBJ1-6, with D unresolved. The sequenced material came from axillary lymph node tissue. The CDR3 DNA is TGCGCCAGCAGTGACGCTCCTTATTCACCCCTCCACTTT. This gives the protein CASSDAPYSPLHF.